The 10 T cell receptor beta chains reported below all come from one sample, sequenced in a study of Tregs in tolerant kidney transplant recipients. Using immunoSEQ multiplex PCR, the repertoire was profiled, and TCRdb retains in-frame clones only, with some absent. In total, the table holds about 23,000 clones. The nonmyeloablative bone marrow transplants came from related graft donors, with transient mixed chimerism. The sample in question was CD4+ T cells from blood (PBMCs), obtained 6 months after the transplant. The source is a human patient who received a combined kidney and bone marrow transplant. Certain T cells may be donor cells from the graft.

Regarding this clone: Read coverage stops 3 residues before the CDR3 terminus; the germline J gene supplies the remainder. This sequence joins TRBV30 and TRBJ2-1, with 8 bases identical to TRBD2. Trimming took 4 bases from V and 9 from J; bases not matched to a gene: 11. Germline values: CDR1 GTSNPN, CDR2 SVGIG (reference sequence). This CDR3 is built from 14 residues. Here the CDR3 reads CAWTVFSGSSEQFF. The DNA read from the CDR3 is TGTGCCTGGACAGTTTTCAGCGGGAGCAGTGAG. Supplemented by reference TRBV30 and TRBJ2-1, the full variable domain reads SQTIHQWPATLVQPVGSPLSLECTVEGTSNPNLYWYRQAAGRGLQLLFYSVGIGQISSEVPQNLSASRPQDRQFILSSKKLLLSDSGFYLCAWTVFSGSSEQFFGPGTRLTVL.

CDR3 DNA, as far as it was read: TGTGCCAGTAAGAGCTTGCCAAACACAGATACG. It translates to CASKSLPNTDT. Given in full, the CDR3 is CASKSLPNTDTQYF. V gene TRBV19 combines with J gene TRBJ2-3; D call uncertain. The read stops 3 residues short of the end of the CDR3; the missing end is completed from the germline J gene. Germline values: CDR1 LNHDA, CDR2 SQIVND (reference sequence). Between the trimmed V and J ends, which lost 7 bases and 2 bases, there was a span of 13 bases. The CDR3 extends over 14 amino acids.

As to this clone: The read terminates 3 residues ahead of where the CDR3 ends, so the germline J gene completes it. The genes are TRBV7-6 and TRBJ1-1; D gene ambiguous. V was clipped by 7 bases and J by 2 bases, with 14 bases between them. The CDR3 has 14 residues. The germline V gene has CDR1 SGHVS and CDR2 FNYEAQ. The sequenced CDR3 bases are TGTGCCAGCACCTCCGGGTCGGGTAACACTGAA. Protein: CASTSGSGNTE. The full CDR3 protein reads CASTSGSGNTEAFF.

Of note for this clone: Germline is not matched at one junction end, which may reflect a read error. The CDR3 bases that were read are TGCGCCAGCAGCCAAGACGTTGGAGACACGCACTATAATTCACCC. Protein: CASSQDVGDTHYNSP. The CDR3 reads in full as CASSQDVGDTHYNSPLHF. The rearrangement links TRBV4-2 to TRBJ1-6; no clear D. The read stops 3 residues short of the end of the CDR3; the missing end is completed from the germline J gene. CDR3 length equals 18 residues. In germline, CDR1 is LGHNA, CDR2 YNFKEQ.

About this clone: Read data end 3 residues before the CDR3 end; the end is taken from the germline J gene. This sequence joins TRBV30 and TRBJ2-2; 7 bases align to TRBD2. The CDR3 runs to 14 residues. The J segment lost 7 bases and the V segment lost 3 bases, leaving 8 bases of the junction unmatched. Germline V gene sequence: CDR1 GTSNPN, CDR2 SVGIG (reference sequence). The CDR3 loop reads CAWRGRAGRGELFF. CDR3 DNA (partial): TGTGCCTGGAGGGGACGAGCGGGACGCGGGGAG.

About this clone itself: Coverage ceases 3 residues before the CDR3 finishes, and the germline J gene fills in the end. The genes are TRBV6-2 or TRBV6-3 and TRBJ2-3; D gene unclear. The germline V and J ends were trimmed by 6 bases and 8 bases, with 12 bases remaining between them. Germline V gene sequence: CDR1 MNHEY, CDR2 SVGEGT. The CDR3 extends over 12 amino acids. The part of the CDR3 DNA that was read is TGTGCCAGCAGCCCAACCCCGGTTACG. Amino acid sequence: CASSPTPVT. The CDR3, in full, reads CASSPTPVTQYF.

The CDR3 loop reads CASSERSGQEPQHF. CDR3 bases read: TGTGCCAGCAGTGAAAGGTCAGGGCAAGAGCCC. The chain has TRBV6-1 and TRBJ1-5; D possibly corresponds to TRBD1 (5 bases). The read halts 3 residues ahead of the CDR3 end, with the missing end drawn from the germline J gene. This CDR3 has 14 amino acids. The germline V and J ends were trimmed by 2 bases and 8 bases, with 13 bases remaining between them. Germline V gene sequence: CDR1 MNHNS, CDR2 SASEGT.

CDR3 loop: CASSLAATVSYEQYF. CDR3 bases read: TGTGCCAGCAGCTTAGCAGCCACGGTCTCGTACGAG. V gene TRBV7-9 combines with J gene TRBJ2-7; D not resolved. The CDR3 extends 3 residues past the end of the read, so its final part is completed from the germline J gene. The germline V gene encodes CDR1 SEHNR and CDR2 FQNEAQ (reference sequence). V lost 0 bases and J 4 bases, leaving 13 bases between the germline ends. The CDR3 sequence is 15 residues long.

Of note for this clone: The sequence runs out 3 residues before the end of the CDR3; the remainder is reconstructed from the germline J gene. V and J are TRBV4-2 and TRBJ2-2; 7 bases match TRBD2. Germline-derived CDR1 and CDR2 are LGHNA and YNFKEQ. The CDR3 consists of 16 residues. J lost 3 bases, V lost 0 bases, and 4 bases had no gene match. The part of the CDR3 DNA that was read is TGTGCCAGCAGCCAAGAGCCGGGGAGGGACACCGGGGAG. Its translation is CASSQEPGRDTGE. The CDR3 in full is CASSQEPGRDTGELFF.

About this clone: The observed sequence ends 3 residues before the CDR3 terminus, with the missing tail filled in from the germline J gene. The chain recombines TRBV30 with TRBJ1-1, with D hard to call. Germline values: CDR1 GTSNPN, CDR2 SVGIG (reference sequence). The CDR3 is 11 amino acids. The covered CDR3 bases are TGTGCCTGGACTCTGGGCCTCGGA. Protein sequence: CAWTLGLG. In full, the CDR3 reads CAWTLGLGAFF.